This T cell receptor (beta chain) came from a study of a mutant IDH1 vaccine in newly diagnosed glioma. Study-wide context: With temozolomide cycles, or 4-6 weeks after radiotherapy alone, vaccination was started. Of the patients given treatment, approximately 60% were male and about 38% were female, and a mean age of around 44 years was recorded.

This CDR3 is built from 15 residues. Trimming cost V 5 bases and J 0 bases; bases outside gene matches: 6. Germline loops: CDR1 SGHTA, CDR2 FQGNSA. This clone was recorded once. Its antigen is currently unknown. As for time point: week 35, safety follow-up. Doses comprised 300 ug of mutant IDH1 20-mer peptide each, plus topical imiquimod. Sequencing used immunoSEQ multiplex PCR; TCRdb keeps in-frame clones, though not all of them. The sample has 50,000 to 75,000 clones, under 85% seen once. The V call is TRBV7-2, the J call TRBJ1-1; 7 positions match TRBD1. This sample comprised PBMCs, obtained from a glioma patient whose treatment included an IDH1 peptide vaccine. The sequence came from a man aged 50 to 60 with glioma. CDR3 sequence (DNA): TGTGCCAGCAGCGCTACACAGGGGATGAACACTGAAGCTTTCTTT. Its translation is CASSATQGMNTEAFF.